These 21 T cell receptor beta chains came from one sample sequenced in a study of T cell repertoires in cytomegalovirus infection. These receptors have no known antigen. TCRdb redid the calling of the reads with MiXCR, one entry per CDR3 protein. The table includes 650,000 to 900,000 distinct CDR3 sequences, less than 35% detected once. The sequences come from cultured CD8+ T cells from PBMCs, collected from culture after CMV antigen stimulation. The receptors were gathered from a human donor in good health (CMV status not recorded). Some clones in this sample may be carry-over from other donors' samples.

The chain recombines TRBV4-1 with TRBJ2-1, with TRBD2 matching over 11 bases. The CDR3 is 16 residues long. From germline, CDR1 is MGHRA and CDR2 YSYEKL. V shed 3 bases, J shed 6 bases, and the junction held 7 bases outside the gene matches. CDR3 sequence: CASSQDTSGGSNEQFF. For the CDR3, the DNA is TGCGCCAGCAGCCAGGATACTAGCGGGGGTTCCAATGAGCAGTTCTTC.

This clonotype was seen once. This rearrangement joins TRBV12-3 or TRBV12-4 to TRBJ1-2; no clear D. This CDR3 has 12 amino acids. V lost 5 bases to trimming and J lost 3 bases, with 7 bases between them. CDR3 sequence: CASSPVHYGYTF. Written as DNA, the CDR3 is TGTGCCAGCAGTCCCGTCCACTATGGCTACACCTTC.

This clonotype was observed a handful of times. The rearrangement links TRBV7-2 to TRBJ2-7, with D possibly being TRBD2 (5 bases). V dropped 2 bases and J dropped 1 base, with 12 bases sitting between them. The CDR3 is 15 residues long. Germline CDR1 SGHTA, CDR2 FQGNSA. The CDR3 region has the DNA TGTGCCAGCAGCTTACGACCTAGCCCGTCCTACGAGCAGTACTTC. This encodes CASSLRPSPSYEQYF.

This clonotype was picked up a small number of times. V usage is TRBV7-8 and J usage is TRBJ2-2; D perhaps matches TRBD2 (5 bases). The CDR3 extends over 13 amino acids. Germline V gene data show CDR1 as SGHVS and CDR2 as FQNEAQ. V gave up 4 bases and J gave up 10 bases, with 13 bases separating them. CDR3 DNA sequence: TGTGCCAGCAGCTCTGAGGGATGGCCGGAGCTGTTTTTT. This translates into CASSSEGWPELFF.

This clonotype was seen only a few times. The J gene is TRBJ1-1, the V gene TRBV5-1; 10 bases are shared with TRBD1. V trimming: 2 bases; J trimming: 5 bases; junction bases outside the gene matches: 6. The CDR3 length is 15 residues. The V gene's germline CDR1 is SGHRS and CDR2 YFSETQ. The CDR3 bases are TGCGCCAGCAGCTTCGGGGACAGGGGAAAAACTGAAGCTTTCTTT. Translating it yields CASSFGDRGKTEAFF.

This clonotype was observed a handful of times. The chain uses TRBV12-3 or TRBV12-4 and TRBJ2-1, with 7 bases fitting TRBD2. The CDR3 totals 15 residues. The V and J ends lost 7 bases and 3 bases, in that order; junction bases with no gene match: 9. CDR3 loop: CASTSDGGGYNEQFF. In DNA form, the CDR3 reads TGTGCCAGCACCTCGGATGGCGGGGGCTACAATGAGCAGTTCTTC.

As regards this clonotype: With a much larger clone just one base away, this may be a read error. CDR3 loop: CVSSTTANTEAFF. CDR3 sequence (DNA): TGTGTCAGTAGTACGACGGCGAACACTGAAGCTTTCTTT. The chain recombines TRBV19 with TRBJ1-1; D not certain. Germline values: CDR1 LNHDA, CDR2 SQIVND (reference sequence). This CDR3 has 13 residues.

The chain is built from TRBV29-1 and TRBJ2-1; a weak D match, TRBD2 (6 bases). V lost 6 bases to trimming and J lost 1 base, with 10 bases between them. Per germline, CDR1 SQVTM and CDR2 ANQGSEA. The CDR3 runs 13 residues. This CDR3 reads CSVARGSYNEQFF. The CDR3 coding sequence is TGCAGCGTGGCGCGGGGATCCTACAATGAGCAGTTCTTC.

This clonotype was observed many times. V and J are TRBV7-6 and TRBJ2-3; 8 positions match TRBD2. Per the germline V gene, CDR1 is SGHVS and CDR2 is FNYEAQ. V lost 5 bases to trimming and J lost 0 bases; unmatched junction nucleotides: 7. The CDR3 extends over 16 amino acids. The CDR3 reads CASSVSGGPSTDTQYF. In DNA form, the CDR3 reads TGTGCCAGCAGCGTAAGCGGGGGACCCAGCACAGATACGCAGTATTTT.

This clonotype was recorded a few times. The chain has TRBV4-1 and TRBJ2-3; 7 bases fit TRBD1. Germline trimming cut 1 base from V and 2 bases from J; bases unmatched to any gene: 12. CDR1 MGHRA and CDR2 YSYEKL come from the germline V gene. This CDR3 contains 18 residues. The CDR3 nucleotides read TGCGCCAGCAGCCAAGCCTTGAGGGAAGACAGGGACACAGATACGCAGTATTTT. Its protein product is CASSQALREDRDTDTQYF.

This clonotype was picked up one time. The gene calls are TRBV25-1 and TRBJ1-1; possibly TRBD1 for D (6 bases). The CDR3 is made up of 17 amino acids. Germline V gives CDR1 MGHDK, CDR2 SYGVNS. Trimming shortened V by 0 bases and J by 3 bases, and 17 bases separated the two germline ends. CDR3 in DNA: TGTGCCAGCAGTGAATATTTTCCTGGGGCAGGGGACACTGAAGCTTTCTTT. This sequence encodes CASSEYFPGAGDTEAFF.

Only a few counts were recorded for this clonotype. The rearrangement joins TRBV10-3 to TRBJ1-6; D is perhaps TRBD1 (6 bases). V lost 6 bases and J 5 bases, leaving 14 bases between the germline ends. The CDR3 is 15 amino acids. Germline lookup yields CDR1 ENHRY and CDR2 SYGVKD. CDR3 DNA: TGTGCCATCAGGGACCGGACAGCCCATAATTCACCCCTCCACTTT. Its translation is CAIRDRTAHNSPLHF.

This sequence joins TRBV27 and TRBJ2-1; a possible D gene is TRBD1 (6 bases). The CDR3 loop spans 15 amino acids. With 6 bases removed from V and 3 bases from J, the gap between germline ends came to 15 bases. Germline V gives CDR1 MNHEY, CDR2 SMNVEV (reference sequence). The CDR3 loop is CASRTPGHLYNEQFF. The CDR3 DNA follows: TGTGCCAGCAGGACACCGGGACACCTCTACAATGAGCAGTTCTTC.

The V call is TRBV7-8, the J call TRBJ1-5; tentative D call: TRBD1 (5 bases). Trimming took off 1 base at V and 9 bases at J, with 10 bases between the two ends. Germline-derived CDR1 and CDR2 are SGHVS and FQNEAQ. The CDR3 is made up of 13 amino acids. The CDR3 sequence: CASSLGGASPQHF. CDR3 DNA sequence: TGTGCCAGCAGCTTAGGTGGGGCCTCGCCCCAGCATTTT.

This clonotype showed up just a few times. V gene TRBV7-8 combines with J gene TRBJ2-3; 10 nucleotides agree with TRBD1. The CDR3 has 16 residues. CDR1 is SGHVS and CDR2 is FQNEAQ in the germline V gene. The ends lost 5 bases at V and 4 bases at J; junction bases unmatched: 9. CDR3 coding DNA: TGTGCCAGCAGCGATCCGGGACAGGGGTGGCCAGATACGCAGTATTTT. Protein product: CASSDPGQGWPDTQYF.

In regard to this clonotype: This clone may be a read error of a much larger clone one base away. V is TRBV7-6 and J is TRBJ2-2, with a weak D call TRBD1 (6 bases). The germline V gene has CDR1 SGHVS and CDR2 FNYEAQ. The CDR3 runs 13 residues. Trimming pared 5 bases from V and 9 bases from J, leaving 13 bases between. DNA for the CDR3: TGTGCCAGCAGCCAATACAGGGCCAGGGAGCTGTTTTTT. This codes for CASSQYRARELFF.

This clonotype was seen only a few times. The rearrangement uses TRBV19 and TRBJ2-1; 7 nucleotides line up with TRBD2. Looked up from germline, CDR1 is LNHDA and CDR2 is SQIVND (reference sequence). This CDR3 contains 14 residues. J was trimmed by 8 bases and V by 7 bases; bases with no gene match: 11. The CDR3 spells CASKEQGLIHEQFF. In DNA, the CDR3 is TGTGCCAGTAAAGAGCAGGGACTAATCCATGAGCAGTTCTTC.

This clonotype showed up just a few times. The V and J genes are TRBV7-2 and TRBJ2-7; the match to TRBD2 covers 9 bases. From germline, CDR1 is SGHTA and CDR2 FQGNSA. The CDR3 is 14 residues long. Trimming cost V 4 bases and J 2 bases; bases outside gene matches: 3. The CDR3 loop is CASSWGGGAYEQYF. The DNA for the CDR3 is TGTGCCAGCAGCTGGGGCGGGGGGGCCTACGAGCAGTACTTC.

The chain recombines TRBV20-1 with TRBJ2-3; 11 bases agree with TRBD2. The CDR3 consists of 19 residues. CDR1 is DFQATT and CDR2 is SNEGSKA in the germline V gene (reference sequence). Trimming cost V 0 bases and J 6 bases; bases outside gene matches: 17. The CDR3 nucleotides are TGCAGTGCTAGAGATTCTCGTGGGGGACTAGCGGCTATCACGGATACGCAGTATTTT. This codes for CSARDSRGGLAAITDTQYF.

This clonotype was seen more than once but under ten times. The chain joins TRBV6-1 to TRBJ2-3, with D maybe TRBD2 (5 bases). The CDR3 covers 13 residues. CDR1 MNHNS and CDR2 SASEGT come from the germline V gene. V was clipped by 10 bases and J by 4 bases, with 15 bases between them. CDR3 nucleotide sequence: TGTGCCACTTCGGGGTTCGGCCCAGATACGCAGTATTTT. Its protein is CATSGFGPDTQYF.

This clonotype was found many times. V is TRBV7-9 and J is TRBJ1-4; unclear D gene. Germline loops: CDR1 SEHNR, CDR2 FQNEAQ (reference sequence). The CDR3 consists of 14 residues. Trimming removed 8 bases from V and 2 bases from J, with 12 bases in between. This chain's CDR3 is CASVSASTNEKLFF. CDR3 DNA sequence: TGTGCCAGCGTGTCGGCGTCGACTAATGAAAAACTGTTTTTT.